The clone carrying this TCR beta chain was seen a handful of times. The target antigen is unknown. Extracted from the samples, RNA was reverse transcribed into cDNA to serve as the sequencing template. Repertoires were generated with immunoSEQ multiplex PCR, while TCRdb's copy carries only in-frame clones and drops some. This sample has some 190,000 clones, with 45% to 60% found just once. These data come from a study of CD8+ T cells in alopecia areata. As for the study in general: Scoring treated patients' severity relied on the percentage of scalp area affected. Study-level findings and limits: Clarity of TCR sharing across patients fell short of that in mice, possibly HLA-related.

From germline, CDR1 is SGHRS and CDR2 YFSETQ. J lost 3 bases, V lost 3 bases, and 2 bases had no gene match. The CDR3 runs to 13 residues. The treatment is: oral pan-JAK inhibitor, 5-10 mg twice daily. This sequence was found in a human donor with alopecia areata. This sample comprised CD8+ T cells sorted from blood, obtained around week 54, from a patient treated with tofacitinib. The gene calls are TRBV5-1 and TRBJ2-5; the match to TRBD1 covers 7 bases. The CDR3 DNA reads as TGCGCCAGCAGCTCACAGGGGAAAGAGACCCAGTACTTC. Translating gives CASSSQGKETQYF. The full variable domain, with the rest looked up from reference TRBV5-1 and TRBJ2-5, is KAGVTQTPRYLIKTRGQQVTLSCSPISGHRSVSWYQQTPGQGLQFLFEYFSETQRNKGNFPGRFSGRQFSNSRSEMNVSTLELGDSALYLCASSSQGKETQYFGPGTRLLVL.